The 14 T cell receptor beta chains in this list originate from one sample, sequenced in a study of blood T cell repertoires in COVID-19. Here immunoSEQ multiplex PCR was the method, and the copy in TCRdb shows in-frame clones only, minus some. The table has approximately 120,000 clones, 69% seen once. The sample consisted of peripheral blood. Receptors originate from a woman in her seventies with acute or convalescent COVID-19.

The chain couples TRBV11-2 to TRBJ2-5; 8 nucleotides align to TRBD2. The CDR3 contains 17 residues. Germline loops: CDR1 SGHAT, CDR2 FQNNGV. With 0 bases clipped from V and 5 bases from J, the junction kept 11 bases outside the gene matches. CDR3 sequence (DNA): TGTGCCAGCAGCTTAGATTGGACGGGAGGGTGGCGGGAGACCCAGTACTTC. Its translation is CASSLDWTGGWRETQYF.

V gene TRBV6-5 combines with J gene TRBJ1-5; unclear D gene. V was cut by 8 bases and J by 5 bases, with 7 bases left in between. The length of the CDR3 is 11 residues. Per germline, CDR1 MNHEY and CDR2 SVGAGI. CDR3 sequence reads: CASGAYQPQHF. The CDR3 DNA sequence: TGTGCCAGCGGAGCATATCAGCCCCAGCATTTT.

This clone was observed a handful of times. The rearrangement links TRBV5-1 to TRBJ2-7, with 14 bases that match TRBD2. V gave up 4 bases and J gave up 5 bases; unmatched junction bases: 8. Germline V gene lookup returns CDR1 SGHRS and CDR2 YFSETQ. This CDR3 has 16 amino acids. CDR3 residues: CASSLGLAGVGDEQYF. CDR3 DNA: TGCGCCAGCAGCCTGGGACTAGCGGGAGTTGGCGACGAGCAGTACTTC.

This sequence joins TRBV6-5 and TRBJ2-2; 7 positions agree with TRBD2. With V trimmed by 6 bases and J by 6 bases, 7 bases remained unmatched. Germline V lookup: CDR1 MNHEY, CDR2 SVGAGI. This CDR3 is built from 14 residues. CDR3 sequence reads: CASRPGLPPGELFF. The CDR3 nucleotides are TGTGCCAGCAGGCCGGGACTACCACCCGGGGAGCTGTTTTTT.

This chain connects TRBV18 to TRBJ2-7; a weak D match, TRBD2 (6 bases). Per germline, CDR1 KGHSH and CDR2 LQKENI. Trimming removed 1 base at V and 3 bases at J, with 7 bases between. The CDR3 runs 13 residues. The CDR3 region is CASSPRTNYEQYF. The CDR3 region has the DNA TGTGCCAGCTCACCACGGACTAACTACGAGCAGTACTTC.

This clone was picked up one time. V gene TRBV4-2 combines with J gene TRBJ1-1; no clear D. The CDR3 totals 15 residues. Trimming cost V 8 bases and J 4 bases, with 20 bases left between them. Germline CDR1 is LGHNA and CDR2 is YNFKEQ. The CDR3 bases are TGTGCCAGCCACTCGTCTGTTCTCGGGGTCACTGAAGCTTTCTTT. This translates into CASHSSVLGVTEAFF.

The chain couples TRBV11-2 to TRBJ2-5, with 11 bases matching TRBD2. The ends lost 4 bases at V and 4 bases at J; junction bases unmatched: 5. Germline values: CDR1 SGHAT, CDR2 FQNNGV. The CDR3 length is 15 residues. CDR3 DNA: TGTGCCAGCAGCTCGAAACTAGCGGGAGTAGAGACCCAGTACTTC. This gives the protein CASSSKLAGVETQYF.

This clone was detected only once. The rearrangement joins TRBV9 to TRBJ1-4; possible D gene TRBD1, 5 bases. Per the germline V gene, CDR1 is SGDLS and CDR2 is YYNGEE. The CDR3 extends over 14 amino acids. V was clipped by 0 bases and J by 8 bases, with 11 bases between them. The CDR3 region is CASSVVDTGEKLFF. The CDR3 nucleotides read TGTGCCAGCAGCGTAGTGGACACAGGCGAAAAACTGTTTTTT.

The chain combines TRBV13 with TRBJ2-3; 7 bases match TRBD1. Germline V CDR1 and CDR2: PRHDT, FYEKMQ (reference sequence). The CDR3 covers 14 residues. The trim removed 5 bases at V and 2 bases at J, leaving 4 bases unmatched. The CDR3 DNA follows: TGTGCCAGCAGCCGGGACAGAGACACAGATACGCAGTATTTT. Its translation: CASSRDRDTDTQYF. The full variable domain, rest sourced from reference TRBV13 and TRBJ2-3, is AAGVIQSPRHLIKEKRETATLKCYPIPRHDTVYWYQQGPGQDPQFLISFYEKMQSDKGSIPDRFSAQQFSDYHSELNMSSLELGDSALYFCASSRDRDTDTQYFGPGTRLTVL.

The sample holds a few counts of this clone. The rearrangement joins TRBV6-2 or TRBV6-3 to TRBJ1-2; D possibly corresponds to TRBD1 (5 bases). V lost 2 bases, J lost 8 bases, and 12 bases lay in between. Germline CDR1 and CDR2: MNHEY and SVGEGT. The CDR3 extends over 13 amino acids. CDR3 nucleotide sequence: TGTGCCAGCAGTTACGGTCCGGGGGGAGGCTACACCTTC. It translates to CASSYGPGGGYTF.

This clone showed up just a few times. The chain couples TRBV18 to TRBJ2-1; D perhaps matches TRBD2 (5 bases). Trimming removed 3 bases from V and 7 bases from J, with 19 bases in between. The CDR3 spans 16 residues. Per germline, CDR1 KGHSH and CDR2 LQKENI. CDR3 DNA sequence: TGTGCCAGCTCACCGTTAAGTGGGAGAGCCATAAATGAGCAGTTCTTC. Translating gives CASSPLSGRAINEQFF.

The chain couples TRBV6-8 to TRBJ1-3; weak D call: TRBD1 (6 bases). The V gene lost 2 bases and the J gene lost 4 bases, with 18 bases spanning the gap. The CDR3 is made up of 17 amino acids. Germline V gives CDR1 MNHGY, CDR2 SAAAGT. CDR3 in DNA: TGTGCCAGCAGTTACGGTTTCCCGGACAGAATCGGAAACACCATATATTTT. It codes for CASSYGFPDRIGNTIYF.

The chain is built from TRBV30 and TRBJ2-5; perhaps TRBD2 as D (6 bases). Germline V gene data show CDR1 as GTSNPN and CDR2 as SVGIG (reference sequence). The CDR3 is made up of 12 amino acids. V shed 4 bases and J shed 4 bases, with 10 bases lying between them. The CDR3 DNA follows: TGTGCCTGGAAGAGGGAGGCAGAGACCCAGTACTTC. It is translated as CAWKREAETQYF.

CDR3 protein: CSASGWGRLDNQPQHF. The DNA for the CDR3 is TGCAGTGCTAGTGGTTGGGGGCGGTTGGACAATCAGCCCCAGCATTTT. The J gene is TRBJ1-5, the V gene TRBV20-1; maybe TRBD1 (6 bases). Trimming cost V 3 bases and J 3 bases, with 18 bases left between them. The CDR3 has 16 amino acids. Germline V gene data show CDR1 as DFQATT and CDR2 as SNEGSKA (reference sequence).